These 23 T cell receptor beta chains originate from one sample sequenced in a study of blood T cell repertoires in COVID-19. Profiling relied on immunoSEQ multiplex PCR, and the TCRdb table lists in-frame clones only, not all of them. The sample lists around 320,000 clones; roughly 86% were seen once. The sequenced material came from peripheral blood. The source of these receptors is a young woman with COVID-19, enrolled during active disease.

V usage is TRBV19 and J usage is TRBJ1-5; D is unresolved. This CDR3 is built from 15 residues. V gave up 4 bases and J gave up 4 bases, with 14 bases separating them. The germline CDR1 and CDR2 sequences are LNHDA and SQIVND (reference sequence). The CDR3 DNA is TGTGCCAGTAGTAGGACGGGGAGTGCAAATCAGCCCCAGCATTTT. The encoded protein is CASSRTGSANQPQHF.

V gene TRBV25-1 combines with J gene TRBJ1-2, with unresolved D. The V end was cut by 1 base, the J end by 3 bases, with 12 bases between. CDR1 and CDR2 (germline): MGHDK, SYGVNS. The CDR3 sequence is 15 residues long. The CDR3 sequence: CASSEFAVTDYGYTF. CDR3 in DNA: TGTGCCAGCAGTGAATTTGCGGTTACCGACTATGGCTACACCTTC.

With respect to this clone: One junction end disagrees with the germline gene, perhaps due to a read error. The CDR3 region is CASSLGGFDYQF. CDR3 DNA: TGTGCCAGCAGTTTGGGGGGGTTCGATTACCAGTTT. V usage is TRBV12-3 or TRBV12-4 and J usage is TRBJ1-1; tentatively, D is TRBD1 (5 bases). CDR3 length: 12 amino acids.

This clone appeared a single time. The chain joins TRBV5-8 to TRBJ1-1, with D tentatively TRBD1 (5 bases). CDR3 length: 13 residues. Per germline, CDR1 SGHTS and CDR2 YDEGEE. Trimming took 6 bases from V and 6 from J, leaving 15 bases between them. CDR3 residues: CASNSRGASEAFF. CDR3 DNA sequence: TGTGCCAGCAACTCTCGCGGGGCGTCTGAAGCTTTCTTT. The whole variable domain, filled in from reference TRBV5-8 and TRBJ1-1, reads EAGVTQSPTHLIKTRGQQATLRCSPISGHTSVYWYQQALGLGLQFLLWYDEGEERNRGNFPPRFSGRQFPNYSSELNVNALELEDSALYLCASNSRGASEAFFGQGTRLTVV.

The chain links TRBV30 to TRBJ2-2; D is perhaps TRBD2 (5 bases). The CDR3 totals 14 residues. Germline CDR1 reads GTSNPN; CDR2 reads SVGIG (reference sequence). Trimming took 8 bases from V and 5 from J, leaving 18 bases between them. CDR3 protein: CARDHLGGTGELFF. Here the CDR3 DNA reads TGTGCCCGGGATCATCTGGGCGGGACCGGGGAGCTGTTTTTT.

This CDR3 is CAWSADSNQPQHF. CDR3 bases: TGTGCCTGGAGTGCGGACAGTAATCAGCCCCAGCATTTT. V is TRBV30 and J is TRBJ1-5, with D perhaps TRBD1 (6 bases). V was shortened by 1 base and J by 4 bases, with 8 bases between the two germline ends. The germline V gene encodes CDR1 GTSNPN and CDR2 SVGIG (reference sequence). This CDR3 is built from 13 residues.

This clone has just a few counts. The rearrangement joins TRBV6-2 or TRBV6-3 to TRBJ2-1; the match to TRBD1 covers 8 bases. CDR1 and CDR2 (germline): MNHEY, SVGEGT. The CDR3 extends over 15 amino acids. V lost 4 bases to trimming and J lost 8 bases; unmatched junction nucleotides: 10. CDR3 protein: CASSFSWQGADEQFF. The CDR3 DNA is TGTGCCAGCAGTTTCTCCTGGCAGGGGGCGGATGAGCAGTTCTTC.

CDR3 region: CASREVAASPLPYGYTF. CDR3 nucleotide sequence: TGTGCCAGCCGAGAGGTGGCCGCTTCACCCCTCCCTTATGGCTACACCTTC. The chain joins TRBV5-4 to TRBJ1-2; D gene uncertain. Germline CDR1 reads SGHNT; CDR2 reads YYREEE (reference sequence). With 7 bases removed from V and 5 bases from J, the gap between germline ends came to 27 bases. This CDR3 has 17 residues. The full variable domain, in which reference TRBV5-4 and TRBJ1-2 provide the parts outside the CDR3, is ETGVTQSPTHLIKTRGQQVTLRCSSQSGHNTVSWYQQALGQGPQFIFQYYREEENGRGNFPPRFSGLQFPNYSSELNVNALELDDSALYLCASREVAASPLPYGYTFGSGTRLTVV.

The genes are TRBV5-1 and TRBJ2-7; a weak D match, TRBD1 (6 bases). The germline V and J ends were trimmed by 0 bases and 3 bases, with 16 bases remaining between them. Germline assignment: CDR1 SGHRS and CDR2 YFSETQ. This CDR3 has 16 residues. This CDR3 reads CASSLAQGLASYEQYF. In DNA form, the CDR3 reads TGCGCCAGCAGCTTGGCACAGGGTCTAGCAAGCTACGAGCAGTACTTC.

V is TRBV5-4 and J is TRBJ1-6, with D maybe TRBD1 (6 bases). The V gene lost 1 base and the J gene lost 8 bases, with 13 bases spanning the gap. The CDR3 loop spans 15 amino acids. Germline CDR1 and CDR2: SGHNT and YYREEE (reference sequence). This CDR3 reads CASSLQGGGYSPLHF. The DNA of the CDR3 is TGTGCCAGCAGCTTGCAAGGGGGTGGTTATTCACCCCTCCACTTT.

Worth noting for this clone: Because the CDR3's place on the DNA is in doubt, the DNA is left out and the CDR3 is given as listed by TCRdb. V and J are TRBV6-4 and TRBJ2-2; the table's D call, TRBD1, has no DNA check behind it. The CDR3 sequence runs 17 residues, both termini included. CDR1 is MRHNA, CDR2 SNTAGT, per germline. The CDR3 sequence is CASSSRQGLRRAGELFF.

This clone was counted once. The chain couples TRBV4-1 to TRBJ1-5, with 7 bases that match TRBD1. J lost 5 bases, V lost 0 bases, and 4 bases had no gene match. The V gene's germline CDR1 is MGHRA and CDR2 YSYEKL. This CDR3 is built from 15 residues. CDR3 sequence reads: CASSQERQGHQPQHF. CDR3 DNA sequence: TGCGCCAGCAGCCAAGAAAGACAGGGCCATCAGCCCCAGCATTTT.

This sequence joins TRBV18 and TRBJ2-1; 10 bases agree with TRBD2. The CDR3 contains 15 residues. With V trimmed by 3 bases and J by 2 bases, 1 base remained unmatched. Germline CDR1 KGHSH, CDR2 LQKENI. Here the CDR3 reads CASSPLAGAYNEQFF. CDR3 DNA: TGTGCCAGCTCACCGCTAGCGGGGGCCTACAATGAGCAGTTCTTC.

The CDR3 DNA reads as TGTGCCAGCAGCTTCCCGGGGGGGGCTGAAGCTTTCTTT. Amino acids: CASSFPGGAEAFF. V and J are TRBV14 and TRBJ1-1; the D gene is possibly TRBD1 (5 bases). This CDR3 region has 13 residues. Germline V CDR1 and CDR2: SGHDN, FVKESK. V lost 5 bases to trimming and J lost 6 bases, with 13 bases between them.

The genes are TRBV16 and TRBJ1-1; 8 nucleotides match TRBD1. V was clipped by 0 bases and J by 12 bases; unmatched bases: 6. Per the germline V gene, CDR1 is KGHSY and CDR2 is FQNENV. The CDR3 length is 13 residues. The CDR3, as DNA: TGTGCCAGCAGCCAATCGGGGGGACAGGTGACTTTCTTT. The encoded protein is CASSQSGGQVTFF.

This chain links TRBV6-5 with TRBJ2-3; 8 bases agree with TRBD2. Germline CDR1 is MNHEY and CDR2 is SVGAGI. Germline trimming cut 6 bases from V and 12 bases from J; bases unmatched to any gene: 8. The CDR3 totals 12 residues. The CDR3 region is CASRQESGGQYF. The CDR3 bases are TGTGCCAGCAGGCAGGAGAGCGGGGGACAGTATTTT.

J is TRBJ1-5 and V is TRBV6-5; D is possibly TRBD1 (5 bases). CDR3 length equals 15 residues. CDR1 is MNHEY and CDR2 is SVGAGI in the germline V gene. Trimming removed 6 bases at V and 2 bases at J, with 14 bases between. The CDR3 sequence is CASSSTGGGNQPQHF. For the CDR3, the DNA is TGTGCCAGCAGCAGCACAGGAGGGGGCAATCAGCCCCAGCATTTT.

This clone was detected once. The J gene is TRBJ2-1, the V gene TRBV3-1 (or the pseudogene TRBV3-2); D might be TRBD2 (6 bases). The germline V gene encodes CDR1 LGHDT and CDR2 YNNKEL (reference sequence). The V end lost 1 base, the J end lost 3 bases, and 13 bases lay between the germline ends. This CDR3 contains 16 residues. CDR3 DNA sequence: TGTGCCAGCAGCCAAGGGCTCAGCGGGCTCTACAATGAGCAGTTCTTC. This gives the protein CASSQGLSGLYNEQFF.

J is TRBJ1-2 and V is TRBV12-3 or TRBV12-4; D might be TRBD1 (5 bases). V was trimmed by 6 bases and J by 6 bases, leaving 14 bases between them. The CDR3 consists of 13 residues. In nucleotides, the CDR3 is TGTGCCAGCAGGCCGGGTCGGGGGGATGGCTACACCTTC. Translation: CASRPGRGDGYTF.

This chain links TRBV19 with TRBJ1-6, with 7 bases fitting TRBD1. Germline CDR1 is LNHDA and CDR2 is SQIVND (reference sequence). V shed 9 bases, J shed 0 bases, and the junction held 20 bases outside the gene matches. The CDR3 runs to 20 residues. The CDR3 spells CARRDIGTVGDSSYNSPLHF. CDR3 in DNA: TGTGCCAGAAGGGATATCGGGACAGTCGGGGATAGCTCCTATAATTCACCCCTCCACTTT.

The CDR3 DNA follows: TGTGCCAGCAGCCAAGATCCGGATCAGCCCCAGCATTTT. Translated: CASSQDPDQPQHF. V and J are TRBV3-1 (or the pseudogene TRBV3-2) and TRBJ1-5; no reliable D call. The CDR3 runs 13 residues. Trimming took off 0 bases at V and 5 bases at J, with 5 bases between the two ends. Germline CDR1 is LGHDT and CDR2 is YNNKEL (reference sequence).

As to this clone: In the same sample, other DNA sequences code for this CDR3. The chain links TRBV12-3 or TRBV12-4 to TRBJ1-5; 8 bases match TRBD1. This CDR3 contains 13 residues. The V segment lost 6 bases and the J segment 5 bases; nucleotides outside the gene matches: 3. The CDR3 DNA is TGTGCCAGCAGAGGGACAGGTGATCAGCCCCAGCATTTT. This translates into CASRGTGDQPQHF.

To note about this clone: Other DNA sequences in the same sample also yield this CDR3. V gene TRBV3-1 (or the pseudogene TRBV3-2) combines with J gene TRBJ1-2; D is undetermined. There are 11 residues in the CDR3. Deletions cut 1 base from V and 8 bases from J, with 5 bases between. CDR1 and CDR2 from the germline V gene are LGHDT and YNNKEL (reference sequence). CDR3 in DNA: TGTGCCAGCAGCCAAGGGGCCGGCTACACCTTC. Translating it yields CASSQGAGYTF.